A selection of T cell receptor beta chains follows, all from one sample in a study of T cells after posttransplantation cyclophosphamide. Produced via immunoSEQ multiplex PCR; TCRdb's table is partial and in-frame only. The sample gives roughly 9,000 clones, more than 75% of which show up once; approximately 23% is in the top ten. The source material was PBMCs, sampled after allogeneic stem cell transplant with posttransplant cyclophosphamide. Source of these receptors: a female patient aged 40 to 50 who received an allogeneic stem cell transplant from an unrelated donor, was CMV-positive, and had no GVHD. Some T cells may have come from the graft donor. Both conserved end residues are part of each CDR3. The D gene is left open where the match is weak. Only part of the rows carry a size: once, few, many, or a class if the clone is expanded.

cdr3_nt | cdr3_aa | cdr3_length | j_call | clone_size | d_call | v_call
TGTGTCAGCAGTCAACAGGGGTCCTCCTACGAGCAGTACTTC | CVSSQQGSSYEQYF | 14 | TRBJ2-7 | . | TRBD1 | TRBV28
TGTGCCAGCAGTGGGCCCGGGGGGGGCTATGGCTACACCTTC | CASSGPGGGYGYTF | 14 | TRBJ1-2 | . | . | TRBV6-1
TGTGCCAGCAGCTTAGCGCAGGGTGGTTGGAATGAGCAGTTCTTC | CASSLAQGGWNEQFF | 15 | TRBJ2-1 | . | . | TRBV7-2
TGTGCCAGCAGCTTGGAGGCGGGGGCCCGGGCTAATTCACCCCTCCACTTT | CASSLEAGARANSPLHF | 17 | TRBJ1-6 | . | . | TRBV5-4
TGTGCCAGCAACCTTGAGGGGGCAGATGGCTACACCTTC | CASNLEGADGYTF | 13 | TRBJ1-2 | . | TRBD1 | TRBV2
TGTGCCAGCAGTTACCCCGGACAGGGTACCTACGAGCAGTACTTC | CASSYPGQGTYEQYF | 15 | TRBJ2-7 | . | TRBD1 | TRBV6-6
TGTGCCAGCAGCCAGCTCGGGGAGGTAGGGACTGAAGCTTTCTTT | CASSQLGEVGTEAFF | 15 | TRBJ1-1 | . | . | TRBV4-2
TGCGCCAGCAGCATAGGAGCAGGGGGAGGCGGGTACGAGCAGTACTTC | CASSIGAGGGGYEQYF | 16 | TRBJ2-7 | . | . | TRBV5-1
TGTGCCAGCAGCTGGACAGTTAACACTGAAGCTTTCTTT | CASSWTVNTEAFF | 13 | TRBJ1-1 | . | . | TRBV2
TGTGCCCTTTCAGGGTACCCCTCTGGGGCCAACGTCCTGACTTTC | CALSGYPSGANVLTF | 15 | TRBJ2-6 | few | . | TRBV12-5
TGTGCCAGCAGCCAGAGGGGGAAACCCTACGAGCAGTACTTC | CASSQRGKPYEQYF | 14 | TRBJ2-7 | few | . | TRBV11-2
TGTGCCAGTAGTATATGGGGGGGGCCCTACAATGAGCAGTTCTTC | CASSIWGGPYNEQFF | 15 | TRBJ2-1 | . | . | TRBV19
TGTGCCTGGAGTGTACGGGAGACAGGGCCTAGGGGCTACACCTTC | CAWSVRETGPRGYTF | 15 | TRBJ1-2 | . | TRBD1 | TRBV30
TGTGCCAGCTCATTGGGACAGGGGGGGGCTTTCTTT | CASSLGQGGAFF | 12 | TRBJ1-1 | . | TRBD1 | TRBV18
TGTGCCAGCAGCGTAGGAACTAGCGGGGGGGGACCCCAAGGGACCCAGTACTTC | CASSVGTSGGGPQGTQYF | 18 | TRBJ2-5 | . | TRBD2 | TRBV9